This TCR beta chain was found in a study of response to subunit inactivated influenza vaccine (dated by TCRdb to the late 2010s). At the level of the whole study: To follow how T cells responded to a trivalent subunit inactivated influenza vaccine, the researchers relied on deep quantitative profiling of the T cell receptor repertoire. On the study overall, not on this receptor specifically: According to the authors, only a limited number of new T cells may be recruited by each seasonal influenza vaccination.

The germline V gene yields MDHEN for CDR1 and SYDVKM for CDR2. The junction carries 18 bases between V and J, which are trimmed by 4 bases and 2 bases respectively. Counted from cysteine to phenylalanine, this CDR3 has 17 amino acids. Only the CDR3 DNA stays, 51 bases, in frame from base 1. The receptor library was made with RT-PCR. Sequenced using an Illumina HiSeq 2500. TCRdb itself trimmed the public reads at Q25 with fastp, ran MiXCR and retained productive beta chains. Rows with one shared CDR3 protein collapse into an entry with the most common genes and DNA. The sample yields about 240,000 distinct CDR3 sequences; 10% to 15% were counted once. More than 7% of the sample rests with the top ten. This clonotype was seen ten or more times. Its antigen has not been determined. There are no base qualities to consult, and no much larger clone falls within one base.

The input for sequencing was non-naive T cells sorted from PBMCs, taken around 14 days before vaccination. The sample's cell subset or site label is to be understood as: memory T cell fraction. The sequence is built from TRBV28 and TRBJ2-1, and the D gene may be TRBD2, 6 bases matching. The sequence was obtained from a man aged 50-59 years who received an inactivated influenza vaccine. Donor details come from another sample of the same person, matched by shared clones. Here the CDR3 is given as CASSSLGGGTPYNEQFF. The DNA is TGTGCCAGCAGTTCTTTGGGAGGCGGGACCCCCTACAATGAGCAGTTCTTC. Beyond the CDR3, the reference TRBV28 and TRBJ2-1 genes provide the residues; the full variable domain reads: DVKVTQSSRYLVKRTGEKVFLECVQDMDHENMFWYRQDPGLGLRLIYFSYDVKMKEKGDIPEGYSVSREKKERFSLILESASTNQTSMYLCASSSLGGGTPYNEQFFGPGTRLTVL.